Reported below is one T cell receptor (beta chain). This specimen belongs to a study of blood T cell repertoires in COVID-19. Overall study: PBMCs, B-cell-depleted T cells, or T cells provided the cDNA or gDNA that made up the material.

As handled by the study authors: From reference gene primer amplification, estimates of nucleated cell counts were derived. The assay was immunoSEQ multiplex PCR, and TCRdb's table has in-frame clones only and misses some. That table gives V, J and clone size, and the DNA gave D and trimming. The sample has under 150,000 clones, about 85% seen once; the top ten hold approximately 5.1%. Germline V gene sequence: CDR1 GTSNPN, CDR2 SVGIG (reference sequence). Deletions cut 1 base from V and 2 bases from J, with 6 bases between. The CDR3 runs to 13 residues. V and J are TRBV30 and TRBJ1-5; D gene uncertain. The clonotype originates from a woman in her fifties or sixties with COVID-19, enrolled during active disease. Sequencing was performed on peripheral blood. CDR3 DNA: TGTGCCTGGAGTGCGCAGGGCAATCAGCCCCAGCATTTT. Protein: CAWSAQGNQPQHF. The whole variable domain, remainder taken from reference TRBV30 and TRBJ1-5, is SQTIHQWPATLVQPVGSPLSLECTVEGTSNPNLYWYRQAAGRGLQLLFYSVGIGQISSEVPQNLSASRPQDRQFILSSKKLLLSDSGFYLCAWSAQGNQPQHFGDGTRLSIL.